Shown below are 21 T cell receptor beta chains from a single sample sequenced in a study of cytomegalovirus exposure and HLA in healthy donors. Assay: immunoSEQ multiplex PCR; the TCRdb copy retains only in-frame clones and omits some. The table lists 150,000 to 200,000 clones, roughly nine tenths of them singletons, with about 5.8% in the top ten. Sequencing was done on a sample of PBMCs. Every receptor here comes from a woman in her 30s in good health and CMV-seronegative.

This rearrangement joins TRBV6-5 to TRBJ2-1; TRBD2 aligns across 10 bases. Germline V gene sequence: CDR1 MNHEY, CDR2 SVGAGI. Germline trimming cut 0 bases from V and 7 bases from J; bases unmatched to any gene: 6. The CDR3 consists of 16 residues. The CDR3 sequence is CASSYSASGSQNEQFF. The CDR3 DNA reads as TGTGCCAGCAGTTACTCGGCTAGCGGGAGTCAAAATGAGCAGTTCTTC.

The V and J genes are TRBV18 and TRBJ1-2; a possible D gene is TRBD1 (5 bases). Germline values: CDR1 KGHSH, CDR2 LQKENI. V lost 4 bases, J lost 4 bases, and 13 bases lay in between. The CDR3 runs to 14 residues. The CDR3 loop is CASSQDRQFYGYTF. In DNA form, the CDR3 reads TGTGCCAGCTCACAAGACCGACAGTTCTATGGCTACACCTTC.

This clone was picked up one time. The chain couples TRBV13 to TRBJ2-6; D gene ambiguous. Trimming removed 5 bases at V and 6 bases at J, with 20 bases between. Germline V CDR1 and CDR2: PRHDT, FYEKMQ (reference sequence). The CDR3 loop spans 17 amino acids. CDR3 sequence (DNA): TGTGCCAGCAGCCCAGGCAGCTATGGCCGGGCGGCCAACGTCCTGACTTTC. Residues: CASSPGSYGRAANVLTF.

V gene TRBV7-2 combines with J gene TRBJ1-2; D possibly corresponds to TRBD1 (5 bases). This CDR3 contains 15 residues. Germline V CDR1 and CDR2: SGHTA, FQGNSA. V lost 4 bases and J lost 5, with 17 bases in between. CDR3 region: CASSSGLRDRYGYTF. CDR3 DNA: TGTGCCAGCAGCTCAGGACTCCGGGACCGGTATGGCTACACCTTC.

The chain carries TRBV29-1 and TRBJ2-5; D perhaps matches TRBD2 (5 bases). The CDR3 has 12 residues. Per germline, CDR1 SQVTM and CDR2 ANQGSEA. Trimming pared 6 bases from V and 4 bases from J, leaving 12 bases between. The CDR3 bases are TGCAGCGTCGGCTCGGGAAGAGAGACCCAGTACTTC. It specifies CSVGSGRETQYF.

J is TRBJ2-7 and V is TRBV28; TRBD2 agrees at 8 bases. Germline-derived CDR1 and CDR2 are MDHEN and SYDVKM. CDR3 length: 14 amino acids. The J segment lost 6 bases and the V segment lost 2 bases, leaving 6 bases of the junction unmatched. The CDR3 sequence: CASSLPREGPEQYF. CDR3 DNA: TGTGCCAGCAGTTTACCCCGGGAGGGCCCCGAGCAGTACTTC.

The gene calls are TRBV2 and TRBJ1-1, with D possibly matching TRBD1 (5 bases). Looked up from germline, CDR1 is SNHLY and CDR2 is FYNNEI. V was cut by 0 bases and J by 6 bases, with 8 bases left in between. The CDR3 contains 13 residues. CDR3: CASSEAREAEAFF. As DNA, the CDR3 is TGTGCCAGCAGTGAAGCCAGGGAGGCTGAAGCTTTCTTT.

The V call is TRBV6-1, the J call TRBJ1-2; unclear D gene. CDR3 length: 12 amino acids. From germline, CDR1 is MNHNS and CDR2 SASEGT. Trimming shortened V by 3 bases and J by 4 bases, and 6 bases separated the two germline ends. The CDR3 nucleotides are TGTGCCAGCAGTGATGGTGGCTATGGCTACACCTTC. Translating gives CASSDGGYGYTF.

This clone came up a few times. The gene calls are TRBV7-8 and TRBJ1-5; tentatively, D is TRBD1 (6 bases). Germline assignment: CDR1 SGHVS and CDR2 FQNEAQ. CDR3 length equals 15 residues. Deletions cut 5 bases from V and 0 bases from J, with 11 bases between. The CDR3 loop is CASSPRQDSNQPQHF. The CDR3 DNA is TGTGCCAGCAGCCCGCGACAGGATAGCAATCAGCCCCAGCATTTT.

The rearrangement links TRBV27 to TRBJ1-1; D is unclear. The CDR3 consists of 15 residues. Germline-derived CDR1 and CDR2 are MNHEY and SMNVEV (reference sequence). Trimming took 0 bases from V and 5 from J, leaving 13 bases between them. The DNA of the CDR3 is TGTGCCAGCAGTTTATCGATGGATGGGCGAACTGAAGCTTTCTTT. Residues: CASSLSMDGRTEAFF.

The table lists this clone with a few counts. The rearrangement links TRBV19 to TRBJ2-5; D possibly uses TRBD1 or TRBD2 (7 bases each). Per the germline V gene, CDR1 is LNHDA and CDR2 is SQIVND (reference sequence). This CDR3 comprises 14 residues. Trimming cost V 7 bases and J 5 bases, with 17 bases left between them. CDR3 residues: CASTPGGRGETQYF. In DNA form, the CDR3 reads TGTGCCAGTACCCCGGGGGGCAGGGGGGAGACCCAGTACTTC. Full variable domain (remainder filled in from reference TRBV19 and TRBJ2-5): DGGITQSPKYLFRKEGQNVTLSCEQNLNHDAMYWYRQDPGQGLRLIYYSQIVNDFQKGDIAEGYSVSREKKESFPLTVTSAQKNPTAFYLCASTPGGRGETQYFGPGTRLLVL.

This clone is medium-sized. DNA for the CDR3: TGCGCCAGCAGCCAAAAGCGGGACAGTCCGAACACTGAAGCTTTCTTT. Its translation: CASSQKRDSPNTEAFF. The chain carries TRBV4-1 and TRBJ1-1; the match to TRBD1 covers 7 bases. J gave up 1 base and V 2 bases, and 7 bases lay outside the gene matches. CDR3 length equals 16 residues. The germline CDR1 and CDR2 sequences are MGHRA and YSYEKL.

Turning to this clone: This CDR3 is also generated by other DNA sequences in the sample. V gene TRBV28 combines with J gene TRBJ1-5; D is uncertain. The V gene lost 3 bases and the J gene lost 6 bases, with 3 bases spanning the gap. The CDR3 spans 11 residues. CDR1 MDHEN and CDR2 SYDVKM come from the germline V gene. In DNA form, the CDR3 reads TGTGCCAGCAGTTTGAGTCAGCCCCAGCATTTT. As protein: CASSLSQPQHF.

The chain joins TRBV5-6 to TRBJ1-5, with a weak D call TRBD1 (5 bases). Germline CDR1 and CDR2: SGHDT and YYEEEE. The CDR3 contains 12 residues. With 7 bases removed from V and 9 bases from J, the gap between germline ends came to 14 bases. CDR3: CASSSGGRPQHF. The CDR3 nucleotides are TGTGCCAGCTCCTCGGGGGGTAGGCCCCAGCATTTT. The full variable domain, its missing parts supplied by reference TRBV5-6 and TRBJ1-5, is DAGVTQSPTHLIKTRGQQVTLRCSPKSGHDTVSWYQQALGQGPQFIFQYYEEEERQRGNFPDRFSGHQFPNYSSELNVNALLLGDSALYLCASSSGGRPQHFGDGTRLSIL.

Concerning this clone: The sample carries other DNA sequences with the same CDR3. This chain joins TRBV29-1 and TRBJ2-3; D unclear. The CDR3 consists of 13 residues. The V end lost 4 bases, the J end lost 0 bases, and 8 bases lay between the germline ends. The germline gives CDR1 SQVTM, CDR2 ANQGSEA. The CDR3 spells CSVVGSSTDTQYF. CDR3 in DNA: TGCAGCGTTGTTGGGTCTAGCACAGATACGCAGTATTTT.

The rearrangement uses TRBV5-1 and TRBJ1-1; TRBD1 matches at 8 bases. V was clipped by 7 bases and J by 3 bases; unmatched bases: 5. This CDR3 is 13 amino acids long. Germline V lookup: CDR1 SGHRS, CDR2 YFSETQ. The CDR3 spells CASRTTGDTEAFF. The DNA of the CDR3 is TGCGCCAGCCGAACGACAGGGGACACTGAAGCTTTCTTT.

The rearrangement uses TRBV5-1 and TRBJ1-2; weak D call: TRBD1 (6 bases). Trimming left V 4 bases short and J 5 bases short, with 15 bases between. Germline assignment: CDR1 SGHRS and CDR2 YFSETQ. The CDR3 is 14 amino acids. CDR3 in DNA: TGCGCCAGCAGCACAGGACAGACAGAATATGGCTACACCTTC. As protein: CASSTGQTEYGYTF.

V and J are TRBV5-6 and TRBJ1-5; D remains unclear. Germline lookup yields CDR1 SGHDT and CDR2 YYEEEE. The germline V and J ends were trimmed by 5 bases and 1 base, with 13 bases remaining between them. This CDR3 is built from 15 residues. CDR3 in DNA: TGTGCCAGCAGTACCCATGGAGGGAGCAATCAGCCCCAGCATTTT. Protein: CASSTHGGSNQPQHF.

V usage is TRBV9 and J usage is TRBJ2-1; the match to TRBD2 covers 11 bases. The germline gives CDR1 SGDLS, CDR2 YYNGEE. Germline trimming cut 3 bases from V and 8 bases from J; bases unmatched to any gene: 10. CDR3 length equals 16 residues. CDR3: CASSAPSGGSGDEQFF. Here the CDR3 DNA reads TGTGCCAGCAGCGCCCCTAGCGGGGGGTCTGGCGATGAGCAGTTCTTC.

The rearrangement links TRBV5-5 to TRBJ1-1, with unresolved D. The V end was cut by 4 bases, the J end by 13 bases, with 20 bases between. The germline gives CDR1 SGHKS, CDR2 YYEKEE (reference sequence). There are 13 residues in the CDR3. The DNA of the CDR3 is TGTGCCAGCAGCGTATCCGGGCCTAGGGATGTTTTCTTT. It translates to CASSVSGPRDVFF.

This clone was found once. V gene TRBV9 combines with J gene TRBJ2-2; D is perhaps TRBD2 (5 bases). V was shortened by 3 bases and J by 5 bases, with 11 bases between the two germline ends. The CDR3 extends over 14 amino acids. The germline V gene encodes CDR1 SGDLS and CDR2 YYNGEE. The CDR3 spells CASSGTGSTGELFF. DNA for the CDR3: TGTGCCAGCAGCGGGACGGGGAGTACCGGGGAGCTGTTTTTT.